This TCR beta chain appears in the sequencing data of a study of response to subunit inactivated influenza vaccine (dated by TCRdb to the late 2010s). Background on the whole study: The study used deep quantitative T cell receptor repertoire profiling to track responses to a trivalent subunit inactivated influenza vaccine.

Note on this clonotype: Its antigen is still unknown. There are no base qualities to consult, and no much larger clone falls within one base.

The CDR3 measures 18 amino acids from cysteine to phenylalanine. This entry keeps only the CDR3 DNA: 54 bases, framed from base 1. V trim: 0 bases; J trim: 0 bases; unmatched bases: 6. CDR1 and CDR2 are read off the germline V gene as SGDLS and YYNGEE. What the study reported, not specific to this receptor: The authors suggested that each seasonal influenza vaccination may recruit only a limited number of new T cells.

The library was made by RT-PCR. Instrument used: Illumina HiSeq 2500. The public reads were quality trimmed at Q25 with fastp and then assembled into clones with MiXCR by TCRdb, keeping productive beta chains. Each record represents a unique CDR3 protein, reported with the most common genes and DNA among its rows. This sample gives 500,000 or so distinct CDR3 sequences in total; 16% of them show up just once. Approximately 3% of the sample goes to the ten largest clones. The sample was CD4+ T cells sorted from PBMCs, taken 23 months after vaccination. This clonotype was sampled from a man aged 45 to 75 who received an inactivated influenza vaccine. Donor details come from another sample of the same person, matched by shared clones. The chain uses TRBV9 and TRBJ2-1, with 10 middle bases fitting TRBD2. The DNA is TGTGCCAGCAGCGTAGGCCCTAGCGGGAGTAGCTCCTACAATGAGCAGTTCTTC. Translated, this gives CASSVGPSGSSSYNEQFF.